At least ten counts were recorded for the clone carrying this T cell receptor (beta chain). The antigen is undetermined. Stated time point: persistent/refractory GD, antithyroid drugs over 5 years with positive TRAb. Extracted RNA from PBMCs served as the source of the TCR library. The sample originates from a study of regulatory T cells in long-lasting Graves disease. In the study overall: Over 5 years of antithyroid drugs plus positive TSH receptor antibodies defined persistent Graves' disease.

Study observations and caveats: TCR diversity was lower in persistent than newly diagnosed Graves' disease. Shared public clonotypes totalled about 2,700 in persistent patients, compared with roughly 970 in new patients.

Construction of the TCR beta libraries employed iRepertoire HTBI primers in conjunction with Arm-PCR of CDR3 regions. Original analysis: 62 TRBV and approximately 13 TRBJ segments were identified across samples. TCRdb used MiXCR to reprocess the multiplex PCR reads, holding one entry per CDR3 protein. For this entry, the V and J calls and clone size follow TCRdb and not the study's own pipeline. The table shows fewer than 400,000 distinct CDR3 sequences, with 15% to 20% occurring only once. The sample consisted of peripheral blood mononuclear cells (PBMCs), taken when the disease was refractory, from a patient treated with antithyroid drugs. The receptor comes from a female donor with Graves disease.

This chain's CDR3 is CASSLVGAMGEQYF. CDR3 nucleotide sequence: TGTGCCAGCAGCTTAGTTGGAGCGATGGGCGAGCAGTACTTC. The chain recombines TRBV11-2 with TRBJ2-7; D is uncertain. V was pared by 1 base and J by 6 bases, with 13 bases between. The CDR3 spans 14 residues. Germline V gene sequence: CDR1 SGHAT, CDR2 FQNNGV.